This T cell receptor (beta chain) was documented in a study of blood T cells in healthy people across ages. The study's findings and limits: From one million sequenced T cells, diversity estimates were lower bounds.

Combining a sample-barcoded 5' primer with a J-beta primer mix, a second PCR ran for roughly 6 to 11 cycles. TCRdb used MiXCR to reprocess the 5' RACE reads, holding one entry per CDR3 protein. The table includes about 1.5 million distinct CDR3 sequences, about 45% detected once. Each sample yielded at least 6.5 million isolated PBMCs. Extracted total RNA amounted to at least 5.5 micrograms for each sample. In the case of this clonotype: What it binds is not known.

Trimming stripped 10 bases from V and 10 bases from J, with 17 bases between. The length of the CDR3 is 13 residues. This receptor was identified in a woman younger than 30 in good health. Specimen: blood. V and J are TRBV12-3 or TRBV12-4 and TRBJ1-6; no clear D. CDR3 amino acids: CATAERERSPLHF. CDR3 sequence (DNA): TGTGCCACCGCGGAGAGGGAGCGATCACCCCTCCACTTT.